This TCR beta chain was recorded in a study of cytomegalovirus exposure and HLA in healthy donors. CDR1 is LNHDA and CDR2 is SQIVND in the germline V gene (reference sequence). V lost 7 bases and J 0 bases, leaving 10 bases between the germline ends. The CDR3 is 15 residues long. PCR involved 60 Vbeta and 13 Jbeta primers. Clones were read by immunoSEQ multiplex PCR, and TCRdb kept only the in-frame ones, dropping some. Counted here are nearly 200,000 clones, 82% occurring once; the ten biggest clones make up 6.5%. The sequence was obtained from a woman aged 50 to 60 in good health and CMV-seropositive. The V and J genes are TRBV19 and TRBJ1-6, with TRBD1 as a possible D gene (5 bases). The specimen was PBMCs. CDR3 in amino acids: CASTTGDSYNSPLHF. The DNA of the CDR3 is TGTGCCAGTACCACAGGCGACTCCTATAATTCACCCCTCCACTTT.